The 17 T cell receptor beta chains in this list originate from one sample, sequenced in a study of shared clonotypes between healthy human individuals. The assay was immunoSEQ multiplex PCR, and TCRdb's table has in-frame clones only and misses some. The sample includes about 1,900,000 clones, less than 95% of them seen just once. Naive CD8 populations comprised CD45RO-negative cells positively selected for CCR7, excluding terminally differentiated effector memory CD45RA+ cells. The sequenced material came from naive CD8+ T cells sorted from blood. The receptors derive from a man younger than 35 in good health.

For this clone: The same CDR3 is also encoded by other DNA sequences in this sample. CDR3 DNA sequence: TGTGCCAGCAGCTTGGATGGCGGCGAAGCTTTCTTT. Protein sequence: CASSLDGGEAFF. This rearrangement joins TRBV5-4 to TRBJ1-1; D unclear. The V gene's germline CDR1 is SGHNT and CDR2 YYREEE (reference sequence). The CDR3 consists of 12 residues. V was shortened by 0 bases and J by 8 bases, with 8 bases between the two germline ends.

This clone was observed once. Here the CDR3 reads CASSLDSQETQYF. CDR3 DNA: TGTGCCAGTAGTCTGGACAGCCAAGAGACCCAGTACTTC. The chain carries TRBV19 and TRBJ2-5; a possible D gene is TRBD1 (6 bases). This CDR3 comprises 13 residues. V was clipped by 5 bases and J by 1 base, with 8 bases between them. Germline V gene data show CDR1 as LNHDA and CDR2 as SQIVND (reference sequence).

V usage is TRBV6-6 and J usage is TRBJ2-7; no clear D. The V gene lost 5 bases and the J gene lost 5 bases, with 10 bases spanning the gap. Germline V gives CDR1 MNHNY, CDR2 SVGAGI (reference sequence). CDR3 length: 12 amino acids. The CDR3, as DNA: TGTGCCAGCAGTCTTTCTGGGGACGAGCAGTACTTC. Translation gives CASSLSGDEQYF.

The chain is built from TRBV20-1 and TRBJ2-1; D unclear. This CDR3 has 11 residues. Germline assignment: CDR1 DFQATT and CDR2 SNEGSKA (reference sequence). V gave up 0 bases and J gave up 6 bases, with 3 bases separating them. Here the CDR3 reads CSARDFNEQFF. CDR3 DNA sequence: TGCAGTGCTAGAGATTTCAATGAGCAGTTCTTC.

The V call is TRBV6-1, the J call TRBJ2-7; the D gene is possibly TRBD2 (5 bases). Germline-derived CDR1 and CDR2 are MNHNS and SASEGT. The CDR3 spans 13 residues. The V end lost 5 bases, the J end lost 3 bases, and 11 bases lay between the germline ends. DNA for the CDR3: TGTGCCAGCAGTTTCTCGGGGATCTACGAGCAGTACTTC. It is translated as CASSFSGIYEQYF.

This chain joins TRBV6-5 and TRBJ2-2, with TRBD1 as a possible D gene (6 bases). Deletions cut 5 bases from V and 2 bases from J, with 12 bases between. The CDR3 loop spans 15 amino acids. Germline CDR1 and CDR2: MNHEY and SVGAGI. CDR3 region: CASSATGLNTGELFF. The CDR3 DNA follows: TGTGCCAGCAGTGCTACAGGGTTAAACACCGGGGAGCTGTTTTTT.

Comments on this clone: This could be a read error, since a much larger clone is one nucleotide away. The chain couples TRBV6-6 to TRBJ2-5; D gene uncertain. The V and J ends lost 4 bases and 1 base respectively, with 10 bases between them. Germline lookup yields CDR1 MNHNY and CDR2 SVGAGI (reference sequence). The CDR3 has 14 residues. CDR3 residues: CASSCSPRQETQYF. CDR3 coding DNA: TGTGCCAGCAGTTGCTCACCCCGCCAAGAGACCCAGTACTTC.

The V gene is TRBV9, the J gene TRBJ2-7; possibly TRBD1 for D (5 bases). The CDR3 is 14 residues long. Trimming removed 0 bases at V and 3 bases at J, with 10 bases between. In germline, CDR1 is SGDLS, CDR2 YYNGEE. For the CDR3, the DNA is TGTGCCAGCAGCGTAGTAGGGGAAAACTACGAGCAGTACTTC. Protein: CASSVVGENYEQYF.

V and J are TRBV21-1 and TRBJ2-5; the table's TRBD1 call for D was not verified on the DNA. TRBV21-1 is described as a pseudogene. The CDR3 is made up of 16 amino acids. CDR3 region: CASSKARRTVQETQYF. DNA for the CDR3: TGTGCCAGCAGCAAAGCGCGGAGGACAGTACAAGAGACCCAGTACTTC.

This clone showed up just once. This chain links TRBV7-2 with TRBJ2-4, with 7 bases identical to TRBD2. Germline CDR1 SGHTA, CDR2 FQGNSA. The junction had 7 bases not matched to a gene; V was cut back by 4 bases and J by 1 base. This CDR3 region has 16 residues. The CDR3 reads CASSSRGVIAKNIQYF. The CDR3 nucleotides are TGTGCCAGCAGCTCCCGGGGGGTGATTGCCAAAAACATTCAGTACTTC.

The chain has TRBV5-1 and TRBJ1-1; D ambiguous. Trimming shortened V by 0 bases and J by 0 bases, and 9 bases separated the two germline ends. Germline assignment: CDR1 SGHRS and CDR2 YFSETQ. The CDR3 length is 15 residues. The CDR3 protein is CASSLEVLMNTEAFF. CDR3 nucleotide sequence: TGCGCCAGCAGCTTGGAAGTTTTGATGAACACTGAAGCTTTCTTT.

The chain links TRBV27 to TRBJ2-7, with a weak D call TRBD2 (6 bases). V was cut by 2 bases and J by 6 bases, with 14 bases left in between. The CDR3 has 14 amino acids. The V gene's germline CDR1 is MNHEY and CDR2 SMNVEV (reference sequence). CDR3 DNA sequence: TGTGCCAGCAGTTTAGCGGGAAGGTTTACCGAGCAGTACTTC. It specifies CASSLAGRFTEQYF.

The V gene is TRBV7-2, the J gene TRBJ2-3, with 8 bases lining up with TRBD2. J was trimmed by 7 bases and V by 6 bases; bases with no gene match: 9. The CDR3 consists of 14 residues. Germline V gene sequence: CDR1 SGHTA, CDR2 FQGNSA. This CDR3 reads CASSPGLGTNTQYF. The CDR3 coding sequence is TGTGCCAGCAGTCCGGGACTAGGTACAAATACGCAGTATTTT.

This chain connects TRBV7-2 to TRBJ2-3, with a tentative D call TRBD2 (5 bases). The length of the CDR3 is 17 residues. V was cut by 6 bases and J by 2 bases, with 21 bases left in between. Per the germline V gene, CDR1 is SGHTA and CDR2 is FQGNSA. The CDR3 nucleotides read TGTGCCAGCAGTCTCGAATCGAGGGCCGTTTTCACAGATACGCAGTATTTT. It specifies CASSLESRAVFTDTQYF. The whole variable domain, filled in from reference TRBV7-2 and TRBJ2-3, reads GAGVSQSPSNKVTEKGKDVELRCDPISGHTALYWYRQSLGQGLEFLIYFQGNSAPDKSGLPSDRFSAERTGGSVSTLTIQRTQQEDSAVYLCASSLESRAVFTDTQYFGPGTRLTVL.

The genes are TRBV10-1 and TRBJ2-7; D might be TRBD1 (5 bases). The V end lost 4 bases, the J end lost 2 bases, and 9 bases lay between the germline ends. The CDR3 is 13 amino acids. The germline V gene encodes CDR1 WNHNN and CDR2 SYGVQD (reference sequence). This CDR3 is CASSGGRAYEQYF. The CDR3 DNA sequence: TGCGCCAGCAGTGGGGGCAGGGCCTACGAGCAGTACTTC.

This sequence joins TRBV12-5 and TRBJ2-1, with 9 nucleotides matching TRBD2. Looked up from germline, CDR1 is LGHNT and CDR2 is FRNRAP. The CDR3 loop spans 17 amino acids. V was clipped by 0 bases and J by 4 bases; unmatched bases: 7. The CDR3 bases are TGTGCTAGTGGTTTGGTACCCAGACTAGCGGCGTACAATGAGCAGTTCTTC. It codes for CASGLVPRLAAYNEQFF.

This chain joins TRBV9 and TRBJ2-3, with D unresolved. This CDR3 region has 15 residues. CDR1 and CDR2 (germline): SGDLS, YYNGEE. V was cut by 0 bases and J by 1 base, with 9 bases left in between. Here the CDR3 DNA reads TGTGCCAGCAGCGTAGTTGGTAGGGGCACAGATACGCAGTATTTT. This translates into CASSVVGRGTDTQYF.